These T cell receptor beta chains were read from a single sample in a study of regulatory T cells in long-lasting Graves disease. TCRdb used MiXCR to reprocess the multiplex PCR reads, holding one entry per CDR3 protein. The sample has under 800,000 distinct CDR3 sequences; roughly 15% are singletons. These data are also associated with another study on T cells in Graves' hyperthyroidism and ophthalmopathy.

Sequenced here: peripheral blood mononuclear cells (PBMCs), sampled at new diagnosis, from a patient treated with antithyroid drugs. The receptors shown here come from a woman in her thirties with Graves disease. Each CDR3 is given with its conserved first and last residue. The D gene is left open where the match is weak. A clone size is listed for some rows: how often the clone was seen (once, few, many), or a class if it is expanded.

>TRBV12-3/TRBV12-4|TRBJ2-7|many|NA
TGTGCCAGCAGCCGGGGGGCAGGGGTGGACGAGCAGTACTTC
CASSRGAGVDEQYF
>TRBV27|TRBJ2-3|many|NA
TGTGCCAGCAGTTATCGCGGGGATACGCAGTATTTT
CASSYRGDTQYF
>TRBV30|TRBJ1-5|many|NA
TGTGCCTGGAGTTCAGGGCTCAATCAGCCCCAGCATTTT
CAWSSGLNQPQHF
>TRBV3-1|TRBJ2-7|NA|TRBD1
TGTGCCAGCAGCCAGAGACAGGGGTTTGGCTACGAGCAGTACTTC
CASSQRQGFGYEQYF
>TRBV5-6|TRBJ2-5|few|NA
TGTGCCAGCAGCTTGGTAGGCCCACAGGTTGGGACCCAGTACTTC
CASSLVGPQVGTQYF
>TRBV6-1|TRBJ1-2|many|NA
TGTGCCAGCAGGGGTGACAGATATGGCTACACCTTC
CASRGDRYGYTF
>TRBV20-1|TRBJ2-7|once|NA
TGCAGTGCCCTACCTACAGTTTACGAGCAGTACTTC
CSALPTVYEQYF
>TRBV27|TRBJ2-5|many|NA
TGTGCCAGCAGAGGGATGTGGGGGACCCAGTACTTC
CASRGMWGTQYF
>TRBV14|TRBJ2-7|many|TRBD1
TGTGCCAGCAGCCAAGGATGGGACAGGGGGCTCGAGCAGTACTTC
CASSQGWDRGLEQYF
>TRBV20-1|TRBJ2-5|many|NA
TGCAGTGCTAGAGATCGGTTAGGCGAGGAGACCCAGTACTTC
CSARDRLGEETQYF
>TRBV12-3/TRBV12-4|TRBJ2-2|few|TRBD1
TGTGCCAGCAATCAGGACAGGGTTCAAGAACTGTTTTTT
CASNQDRVQELFF
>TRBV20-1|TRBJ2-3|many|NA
TGCAGTGCTAGGACATTTGCAGATACGCAGTATTTT
CSARTFADTQYF
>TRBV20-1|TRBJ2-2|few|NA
TGCAGTGCTAGGAAGGGTACCGGGGAGCTGTTTTTT
CSARKGTGELFF
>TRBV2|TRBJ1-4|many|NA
TGTGCCAGCACCAAGGAAAGCCATAATGAAAAACTGTTTTTT
CASTKESHNEKLFF
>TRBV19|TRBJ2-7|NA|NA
TGTGCCAGTAGTCGGGAGATTGCCTACGAGCAGTACTTC
CASSREIAYEQYF
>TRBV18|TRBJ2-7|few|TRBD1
TGTGCCAGCTCAAGGGGACAGGGTCAAAGGCGCGAGCAGTACTTC
CASSRGQGQRREQYF
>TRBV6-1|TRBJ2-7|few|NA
TGTGCCAGCAGTAAATATCCGGAGGGAACCTACGAGCAGTACTTC
CASSKYPEGTYEQYF
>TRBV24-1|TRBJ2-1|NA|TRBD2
TGTGCCACCAGTGAGGTCCTAGCGGGCCGTGGTGAGCAGTTCTTC
CATSEVLAGRGEQFF
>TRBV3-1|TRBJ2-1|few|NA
TGTGCCAGCAGCCACAAGGGGGTCCGGGGGAATGAGCAGTTCTTC
CASSHKGVRGNEQFF
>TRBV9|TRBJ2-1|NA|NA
TGTGCCAGCAGCGAGCAGGCGGGCCCCTACAATGAGCAGTTCTTC
CASSEQAGPYNEQFF
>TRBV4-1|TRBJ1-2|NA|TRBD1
TGCGCCAGCAGCCAAGGAGGGACAGGGGGCATCAGCTACACCTTC
CASSQGGTGGISYTF
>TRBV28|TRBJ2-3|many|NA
TGTGCCAGCAGGGACAGTAGCACAGATACGCAGTATTTT
CASRDSSTDTQYF
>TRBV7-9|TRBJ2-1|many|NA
TGTGCCAGCAGCTTGGTGGAAGGCTATGAGCAGTTCTTC
CASSLVEGYEQFF
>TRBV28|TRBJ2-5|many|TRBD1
TGTGCCAGCAGTTTAGGGACAGCAAGCCAAGAGACCCAGTACTTC
CASSLGTASQETQYF
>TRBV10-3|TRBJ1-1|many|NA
TGTGCCATCAGTGAGGGGGAACGGGGCGCTGAAGCTTTCTTT
CAISEGERGAEAFF
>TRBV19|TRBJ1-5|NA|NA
TGTGCCAGTAGTATAGTTGATTTTGGGCCCCAGCATTTT
CASSIVDFGPQHF
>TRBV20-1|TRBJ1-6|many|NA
TGCAGTGCTTTGGACACAATCCTCCACTTT
CSALDTILHF
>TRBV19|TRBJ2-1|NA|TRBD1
TGTGCCACTAAAGTTGGGACAGGGGGAGGGGGTGAGCAGTTCTTC
CATKVGTGGGGEQFF
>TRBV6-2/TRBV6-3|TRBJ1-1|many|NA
TGTGCCAGCAGTTACGCAGGGGCAAGGACTGAAGCTTTCTTT
CASSYAGARTEAFF
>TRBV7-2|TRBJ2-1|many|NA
TGTGCCAGCAGCTTGTCGACTACAGAGCAGTTCTTC
CASSLSTTEQFF
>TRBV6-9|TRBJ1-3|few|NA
TGTGCCAGCAGTTACGGGGTTGGAAACACCATATATTTT
CASSYGVGNTIYF
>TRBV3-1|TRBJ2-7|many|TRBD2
TGTGCCAGCAGCCGGGGCGGGAGAGCCTACGAGCAGTACTTC
CASSRGGRAYEQYF
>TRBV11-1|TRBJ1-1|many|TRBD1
TGTGCCAGCAGCTCCTCAGGGGGAGGGCACACTGAAGCTTTCTTT
CASSSSGGGHTEAFF
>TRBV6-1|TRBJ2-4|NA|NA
TGTGCCAGCAGGAGGGGGATCGCGGGCATTCAGTACTTC
CASRRGIAGIQYF
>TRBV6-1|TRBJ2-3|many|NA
TGTGCCAGCTATCGGGACGGCTTCACAGATACGCAGTATTTT
CASYRDGFTDTQYF
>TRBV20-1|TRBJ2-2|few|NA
TGCAGTGCTGGGACGACTAGTTTCGCCGCCGGGGAGCTGTTTTTT
CSAGTTSFAAGELFF
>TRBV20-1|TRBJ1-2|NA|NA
TGCAGTGCTGACCGGGACAACTATGGCTACACCTTC
CSADRDNYGYTF
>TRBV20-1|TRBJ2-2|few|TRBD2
TGCAGTGCTGCGGTCCCGGGACTAGCGGGAGGATTGGCGGCTAGGGGAGGGGACGGGGAGCTGTTTTTT
CSAAVPGLAGGLAARGGDGELFF
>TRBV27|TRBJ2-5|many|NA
TGTGCCAGCAGCCCTGAAGGGGGAAAGACCCAGTACTTC
CASSPEGGKTQYF
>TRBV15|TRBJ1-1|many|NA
TGTGCCACCAGCAGAGTGACAGCTTTGAACACTGAAGCTTTCTTT
CATSRVTALNTEAFF
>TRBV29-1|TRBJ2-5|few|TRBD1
TGCAGCGTCCGGACAGGGAATAGGGAGACCCAGTACTTC
CSVRTGNRETQYF
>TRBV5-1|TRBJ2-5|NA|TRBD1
TGCGCCAGCAGCATACTCCCGGTCGGAGTTTCGGGACAGGTAGTAGAGACCCAGTACTTC
CASSILPVGVSGQVVETQYF
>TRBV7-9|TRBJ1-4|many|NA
TGTGCCAGCAGCTTAGTGGACAGCGAAAAACTGTTTTTT
CASSLVDSEKLFF
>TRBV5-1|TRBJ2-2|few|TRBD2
TGCGCCAGCAGCGGAGACGGGAGGTACGGCGGGGAGCTGTTTTTT
CASSGDGRYGGELFF
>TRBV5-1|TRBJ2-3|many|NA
TGCGCCAGCAGCTTGGCATTCACAGATACGCAGTATTTT
CASSLAFTDTQYF
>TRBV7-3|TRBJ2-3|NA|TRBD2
TGTGCCAGCAGCTTAACTCCCGCCACTAGCGGGAGGGCCGGGAGTTTGAGCACAGATACGCAGTATTTT
CASSLTPATSGRAGSLSTDTQYF
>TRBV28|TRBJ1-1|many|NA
TGTGCCAGCAGTCGACAGTTGGACACTGAAGCTTTCTTT
CASSRQLDTEAFF
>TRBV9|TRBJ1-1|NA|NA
TGTGCCAGCAGCGACACCGGGACCCCAAGCGCCCATGAAGCTTTCTTT
CASSDTGTPSAHEAFF
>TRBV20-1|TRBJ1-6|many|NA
TGCAGTGCTATCCGAACTAGGGGGGGGCAGCGGGATGATTCACCCCTCCACTTT
CSAIRTRGGQRDDSPLHF
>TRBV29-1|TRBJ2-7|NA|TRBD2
TGCAGCGTTGCCTTAGGGCTAGCGGCGTCCTACGAGCAGTACTTC
CSVALGLAASYEQYF
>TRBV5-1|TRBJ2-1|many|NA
TGCGCCAGCAGGGCGGATGTAAAGGGCCCGCAGTTCTTC
CASRADVKGPQFF
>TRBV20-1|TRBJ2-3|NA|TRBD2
TGCAGTGCTGCATCCCTAGCGGGAGTAGTAGATACGCAGTATTTT
CSAASLAGVVDTQYF
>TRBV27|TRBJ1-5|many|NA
TGTGCCAGCAGTTCCGGTCAGCCCCAGCATTTT
CASSSGQPQHF
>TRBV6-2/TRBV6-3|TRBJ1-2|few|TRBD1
TGTGCCAGCAGTGCCCAAGAGGGGACAGGAGGTGATGGCTACACCTTC
CASSAQEGTGGDGYTF
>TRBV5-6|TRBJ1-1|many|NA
TGTGCCAGCAGCCTAGGGCCTAGTGAAGCTTTCTTT
CASSLGPSEAFF
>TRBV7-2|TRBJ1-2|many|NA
TGTGCCAGCAGCTTGGGCAGGAGTCAAAACTATGGCTACACCTTC
CASSLGRSQNYGYTF
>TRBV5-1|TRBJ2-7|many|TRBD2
TGCGCCAGCAGCATCGTAGCGGGAAACTACGAGCAGTACTTC
CASSIVAGNYEQYF
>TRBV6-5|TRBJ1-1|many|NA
TGTGCCAGCAGTTACTCGATCTACACTGAAGCTTTCTTT
CASSYSIYTEAFF
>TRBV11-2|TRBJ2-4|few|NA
TGTGCCAGCAGCTTAGTGCCAGGGAGTGCCAAAAACATTCAGTACTTC
CASSLVPGSAKNIQYF
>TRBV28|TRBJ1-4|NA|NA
TGTGCCACCGCCGTGGGCCACTTTGCGGGCCGGAATGAAAAACTGTTTTTT
CATAVGHFAGRNEKLFF